Below, 10 T cell receptor beta chains from the same sample are listed, as sequenced in a study of a mutant IDH1 vaccine in newly diagnosed glioma. Their cognate antigens are unknown. Specified time point: week 35, safety follow-up. The investigators gave 300 ug of mutant IDH1 20-mer peptide in each vaccine dose, together with topical imiquimod. The table came from immunoSEQ multiplex PCR; TCRdb's copy has only in-frame clones and leaves some out. The sample includes 34,000 or so clones, over 65% of them seen just once. The source was PBMCs, collected from a glioma patient whose treatment included an IDH1 peptide vaccine. These receptors were collected from a man under 40 with glioma.

The CDR3 sequence: CSVEIGSTASYEQYF. Here the CDR3 DNA reads TGCAGCGTTGAAATAGGCTCCACTGCCTCCTACGAGCAGTACTTC. The V gene is TRBV29-1, the J gene TRBJ2-7; no firm D call. V gave up 2 bases and J gave up 0 bases, with 14 bases separating them. CDR3 length: 15 residues. Germline V gene sequence: CDR1 SQVTM, CDR2 ANQGSEA.

The chain has TRBV7-9 and TRBJ2-1, with TRBD2 identical over 10 bases. Germline V gene sequence: CDR1 SEHNR, CDR2 FQNEAQ (reference sequence). CDR3 length: 18 amino acids. V dropped 1 base and J dropped 0; count of bases not matched to a gene: 6. CDR3 nucleotides: TGTGCCAGCAGCTTAGGATTAGCGGGAGGAAGCTCCTACAATGAGCAGTTCTTC. As protein: CASSLGLAGGSSYNEQFF.

This clone was counted a few times. V and J are TRBV11-1 and TRBJ2-7; D tentatively fits TRBD1 or TRBD2 (7 bases each). Germline loops: CDR1 SGHAT, CDR2 FQDESV (reference sequence). There are 17 residues in the CDR3. V shed 0 bases and J shed 3 bases, with 18 bases lying between them. The CDR3 spells CASSLARGQGDYYEQYF. The CDR3 DNA reads TGTGCCAGCAGCTTAGCGAGGGGGCAGGGGGACTACTACGAGCAGTACTTC.

V and J are TRBV5-1 and TRBJ2-7; TRBD2 aligns across 8 bases. From germline, CDR1 is SGHRS and CDR2 YFSETQ. V lost 5 bases, J lost 3 bases, and 10 bases stayed unmatched. The CDR3 has 15 residues. CDR3 loop: CASRDGREVIYEQYF. CDR3 sequence (DNA): TGCGCCAGCAGGGATGGGCGGGAGGTGATCTACGAGCAGTACTTC.

This clone was found a few times. This rearrangement joins TRBV11-3 to TRBJ1-1; no reliable D call. The CDR3 loop spans 13 amino acids. V was pared by 4 bases and J by 0 bases, with 6 bases between. Germline CDR1 is SGHNT and CDR2 is YENEEA. In DNA form, the CDR3 reads TGTGCCAGCAGCTCCGACATGAACACTGAAGCTTTCTTT. This codes for CASSSDMNTEAFF.

This clone was seen only a few times. The chain recombines TRBV30 with TRBJ1-1, with a possible D match to TRBD1 (5 bases). Germline-derived CDR1 and CDR2 are GTSNPN and SVGIG (reference sequence). Trimming pared 3 bases from V and 11 bases from J, leaving 16 bases between. The CDR3 covers 12 residues. The CDR3 DNA reads TGTGCCTGGAGCCTTGGGGGAGGGGACGCTTTCTTT. Amino acid sequence: CAWSLGGGDAFF.

V is TRBV2 and J is TRBJ1-1; D is ambiguous. Germline-derived CDR1 and CDR2 are SNHLY and FYNNEI. The CDR3 length is 13 residues. Trimming removed 8 bases from V and 0 bases from J, with 10 bases in between. As DNA, the CDR3 is TGTGCCAGCCGGGTGTTCATGAACACTGAAGCTTTCTTT. Encoded protein: CASRVFMNTEAFF. Complete variable domain (other parts from reference TRBV2 and TRBJ1-1): EPEVTQTPSHQVTQMGQEVILRCVPISNHLYFYWYRQILGQKVEFLVSFYNNEISEKSEIFDDQFSVERPDGSNFTLKIRSTKLEDSAMYFCASRVFMNTEAFFGQGTRLTVV.

The V gene is TRBV30, the J gene TRBJ1-1, with D unclear. V lost 0 bases to trimming and J lost 3 bases, with 5 bases between them. The CDR3 runs 12 residues. CDR1 and CDR2 (germline): GTSNPN, SVGIG (reference sequence). CDR3: CAWSVTDTEAFF. CDR3 in DNA: TGTGCCTGGAGTGTTACGGACACTGAAGCTTTCTTT.

The chain carries TRBV27 and TRBJ1-5, with TRBD1 matching 9 bases. Germline V gives CDR1 MNHEY, CDR2 SMNVEV (reference sequence). Losses at the gene ends were 2 bases for V and 2 bases for J; bases not matched to a gene: 4. There are 16 residues in the CDR3. The CDR3 bases are TGTGCCAGCAGTTTAGTAAGGACAGGGGGCAATCAGCCCCAGCATTTT. Translated, it gives CASSLVRTGGNQPQHF.

The CDR3 protein is CASSFGQGRYEQYF. The DNA of the CDR3 is TGCGCCAGCAGCTTTGGACAGGGTCGGTACGAGCAGTACTTC. V gene TRBV5-1 combines with J gene TRBJ2-7; 8 nucleotides align to TRBD1. The V gene end was trimmed by 2 bases and the J gene end by 4 bases; junction bases not matched to a gene: 5. CDR3 length: 14 residues. Germline CDR1 is SGHRS and CDR2 is YFSETQ.